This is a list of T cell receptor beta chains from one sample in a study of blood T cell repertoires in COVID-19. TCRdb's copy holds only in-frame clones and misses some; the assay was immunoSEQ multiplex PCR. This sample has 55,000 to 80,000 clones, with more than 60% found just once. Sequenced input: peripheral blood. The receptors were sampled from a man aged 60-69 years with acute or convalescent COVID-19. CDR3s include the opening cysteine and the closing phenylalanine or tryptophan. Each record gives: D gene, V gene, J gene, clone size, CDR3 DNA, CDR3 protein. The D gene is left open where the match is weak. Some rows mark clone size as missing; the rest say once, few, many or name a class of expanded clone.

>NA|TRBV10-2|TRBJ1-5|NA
TGCGCCAGCAGTGACGGGAGCAATCAGCCCCAGCATTTT
CASSDGSNQPQHF
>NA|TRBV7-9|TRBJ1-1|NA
TGTGCCAGCAGCCCCAGCGGGGGGAGAGGCACTGAAGCTTTCTTT
CASSPSGGRGTEAFF
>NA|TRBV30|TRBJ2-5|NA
TGTGCCTGGAGTCTTACCGGGACCCAGTACTTC
CAWSLTGTQYF
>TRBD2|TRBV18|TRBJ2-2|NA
TGTGCCAGCTCAAGCTTAGCGGGAGGGGACACCGGGGAGCTGTTTTTT
CASSSLAGGDTGELFF
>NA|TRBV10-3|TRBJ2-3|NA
TGTGCCATCAGTGAGACGGCCGAGGGGGGGATGTCAGATACGCAGTATTTT
CAISETAEGGMSDTQYF
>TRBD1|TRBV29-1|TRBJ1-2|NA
TGCAGCGTTGTGACAGGGTTCGGCTACACCTTC
CSVVTGFGYTF
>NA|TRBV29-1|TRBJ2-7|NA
TGCAGCGTTGAAGGAGCAGCAGGGGCTCCCTACGAGCAGTACTTC
CSVEGAAGAPYEQYF
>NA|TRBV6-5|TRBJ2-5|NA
TGTGCCAGCCACCCAAGGTGGCGGAACCAAGAGACCCAGTACTTC
CASHPRWRNQETQYF
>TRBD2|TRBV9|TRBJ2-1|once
TGTGCCAGCAGCGTAGATGAGGGGAGGGCCCGGTTCTTC
CASSVDEGRARFF
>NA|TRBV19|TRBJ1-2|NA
TGTGCCAGTAGCCCCTTGGGAGGGACATCTAACTATGGCTACACCTTC
CASSPLGGTSNYGYTF
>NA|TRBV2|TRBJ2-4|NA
TGTGCCAGCAGTGATACGGGAGTCGGCAAAAACATTCAGTACTTC
CASSDTGVGKNIQYF
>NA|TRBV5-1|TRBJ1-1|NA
TGCGCCACCGGCCGGGAAAACACTGAAGCTTTCTTT
CATGRENTEAFF
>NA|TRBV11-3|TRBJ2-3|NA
TGTGCCAGCAGCTTAGGTGCCCAAAGTGGAGGGGATACGCAGTATTTT
CASSLGAQSGGDTQYF
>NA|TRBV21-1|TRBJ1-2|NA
NA
CASSKGVFHWAGGANYGYTF
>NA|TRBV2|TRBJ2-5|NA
TGTGCCAGCCGCCTCCGACAGGCGAATTTCCAAGAGACCCAGTACTTC
CASRLRQANFQETQYF
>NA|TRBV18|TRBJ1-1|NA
TGTGCCAGCTCACCTCAGAGGGCTGAAGCTTTCTTT
CASSPQRAEAFF
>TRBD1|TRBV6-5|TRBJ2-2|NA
TGTGCCAGCAGTTACTCCGGGACAGGGGACACCGGGGAGCTGTTTTTT
CASSYSGTGDTGELFF
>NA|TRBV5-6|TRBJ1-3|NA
TGTGCCAGCAGCTTTTGGACAGGAAACACCATATATTTT
CASSFWTGNTIYF
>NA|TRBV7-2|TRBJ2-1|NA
TGTGCCAGCAGCTGGGCCGGGACATTGAACAATGAGCAGTTCTTC
CASSWAGTLNNEQFF
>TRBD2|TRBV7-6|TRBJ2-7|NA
TGTGCCAGCACCCCGGGGCGCGCGGGAGTTAGCTCCTACGAGCAGTACTTC
CASTPGRAGVSSYEQYF
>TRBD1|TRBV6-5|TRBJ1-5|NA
TGTGCCACCCGGGACAGGCCTCATCAGCCCCAGCATTTT
CATRDRPHQPQHF
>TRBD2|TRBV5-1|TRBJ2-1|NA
TGCGCCAGCAGCTCTGGCCTACTAGCGGATTACAATGAGCAGTTCTTC
CASSSGLLADYNEQFF
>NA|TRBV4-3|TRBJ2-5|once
TGCGCCAGCAGCCTTAGTACAGCTTGGGAGACCCAGTACTTC
CASSLSTAWETQYF
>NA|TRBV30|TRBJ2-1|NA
TGTGCCTGGAGTAAGACAGCTCCCAACAATGAGCAGTTCTTC
CAWSKTAPNNEQFF
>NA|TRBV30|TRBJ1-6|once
TGTGCCTGGACTAACGACAAATCCTATAATTCACCCCTCCACTTT
CAWTNDKSYNSPLHF
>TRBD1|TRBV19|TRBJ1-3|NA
TGTGCCAGTGGTCCGGGACAGGGCTCTGGAAACACCATATATTTT
CASGPGQGSGNTIYF